The source of this T cell receptor (beta chain) is a study of blood T cells in healthy people across ages. This CDR3 is built from 15 residues. CDR1 is SGHRS and CDR2 is YFSETQ in the germline V gene. V was pared by 2 bases and J by 4 bases, with 7 bases of the junction left unmatched. Combining a sample-barcoded 5' primer with a J-beta primer mix, a second PCR ran for roughly 7 to 12 cycles. In TCRdb, the 5' RACE reads were re-called with MiXCR into one record per CDR3 protein. The repertoire holds approximately 880,000 distinct CDR3 sequences, with 40% to 60% as singletons. The TCR sequence derives from a man under 40 in good health. V is TRBV5-1 and J is TRBJ2-3; 7 nucleotides agree with TRBD2. The sequencing sample was made of blood. The CDR3 is CASSFNGEGADTQYF. The CDR3 DNA reads TGCGCCAGCAGCTTTAACGGGGAGGGCGCAGATACGCAGTATTTT.